The 18 T cell receptor beta chains reported below all come from one sample, sequenced in a study of OX40 agonist ivuxolimab in advanced cancers. The repertoire was sequenced with immunoSEQ multiplex PCR; TCRdb's copy has only in-frame clones and lacks some. The table records about 20,000 clones, 75% to 90% of them present only once. The material sequenced was CD4+ or CD8+ T cells sorted from blood, taken in a trial of the OX40 agonist ivuxolimab. The receptors shown here come from an adult with an advanced solid tumor such as melanoma, head and neck, liver or kidney cancer.

CDR3 nucleotides: TGTGCCAGCAGCCTTCCCGGGACAGAGAACACTGAAGCTTTCTTT. Its translation: CASSLPGTENTEAFF. The chain links TRBV5-6 to TRBJ1-1, with TRBD1 identical over 7 bases. The V and J ends lost 4 bases and 1 base, in that order; junction bases with no gene match: 7. This CDR3 is built from 15 residues. Germline CDR1 is SGHDT and CDR2 is YYEEEE.

CDR3 in amino acids: CASSLTATREQFF. CDR3 nucleotide sequence: TGTGCCAGCAGCTTAACGGCGACGCGTGAGCAGTTCTTC. The gene calls are TRBV11-2 and TRBJ2-1, with D uncertain. The CDR3 extends over 13 amino acids. The germline V gene encodes CDR1 SGHAT and CDR2 FQNNGV. V lost 2 bases and J lost 9, with 11 bases in between.

The count of this clone is one. The chain joins TRBV9 to TRBJ2-2, with TRBD2 matching over 8 bases. Looked up from germline, CDR1 is SGDLS and CDR2 is YYNGEE. After removal of 4 bases from V and 1 base from J, the junction contained 9 bases not matched to a gene. The CDR3 consists of 17 residues. The CDR3 DNA reads TGTGCCAGCAGCTCCCGGGGGGGCCAGGGGAACACCGGGGAGCTGTTTTTT. This gives the protein CASSSRGGQGNTGELFF.

The V call is TRBV5-6, the J call TRBJ2-3, with 10 bases matching TRBD1. The V segment lost 1 base and the J segment 4 bases; nucleotides outside the gene matches: 6. Per the germline V gene, CDR1 is SGHDT and CDR2 is YYEEEE. The length of the CDR3 is 16 residues. The CDR3: CASSLKGTGDADTQYF. The CDR3 DNA is TGTGCCAGCAGCTTGAAGGGGACAGGGGACGCAGATACGCAGTATTTT.

The CDR3 reads CASSIGPNYEQYF. The CDR3 DNA is TGTGCCAGCAGCATAGGACCCAACTACGAGCAGTACTTC. The chain uses TRBV11-1 and TRBJ2-7; the D is unclear. Germline V gene lookup returns CDR1 SGHAT and CDR2 FQDESV (reference sequence). Trimming took off 5 bases at V and 3 bases at J, with 11 bases between the two ends. The CDR3 has 13 residues.

CDR3 coding DNA: TGTGCCAGCAGCGTAGGAGGAGCGGGAGGGACCGTTCAGTACTTC. This translates into CASSVGGAGGTVQYF. The chain combines TRBV9 with TRBJ2-4; 10 bases fit TRBD2. With V trimmed by 0 bases and J by 11 bases, 8 bases remained unmatched. Per the germline V gene, CDR1 is SGDLS and CDR2 is YYNGEE. The CDR3 runs to 15 residues.

V usage is TRBV7-9 and J usage is TRBJ2-7; TRBD1 is a possible D gene (6 bases). Germline loops: CDR1 SEHNR, CDR2 FQNEAQ (reference sequence). Trimming left V 5 bases short and J 2 bases short, with 10 bases between. CDR3 length: 13 amino acids. As DNA, the CDR3 is TGTGCCAGCAGCCGGACAGATCCCTACGAGCAGTACTTC. Translated: CASSRTDPYEQYF.

This clone is a singleton in its sample. The chain recombines TRBV9 with TRBJ2-2, with a weak D call TRBD2 (6 bases). The V end was cut by 4 bases, the J end by 4 bases, with 20 bases between. The CDR3 is 17 amino acids. Germline V gene lookup returns CDR1 SGDLS and CDR2 YYNGEE. The CDR3 sequence is CASSRGGRPTSTGELFF. The CDR3 DNA sequence: TGTGCCAGCAGCCGCGGAGGGAGGCCCACGAGCACCGGGGAGCTGTTTTTT.

The chain links TRBV19 to TRBJ1-3, with 11 bases that match TRBD1. Germline CDR1 reads LNHDA; CDR2 reads SQIVND (reference sequence). The V and J ends lost 4 bases and 3 bases, in that order; junction bases with no gene match: 5. There are 16 residues in the CDR3. CDR3 in amino acids: CASSTDRGPDGNTIYF. CDR3 DNA sequence: TGTGCCAGTAGTACGGACAGGGGGCCGGATGGAAACACCATATATTTT.

V is TRBV25-1 and J is TRBJ2-7; D ambiguous. The CDR3 is 14 residues long. CDR1 and CDR2 (germline): MGHDK, SYGVNS. The germline V and J ends were trimmed by 3 bases and 5 bases, with 14 bases remaining between them. The CDR3 loop reads CASSENWAIDEQYF. The CDR3 bases are TGTGCCAGCAGTGAGAACTGGGCAATCGACGAGCAGTACTTC.

This clone has a single count. J is TRBJ2-7 and V is TRBV6-6; no definite D call. The CDR3 is made up of 11 amino acids. Trimming took 5 bases from V and 8 from J, leaving 10 bases between them. Germline CDR1 is MNHNY and CDR2 is SVGAGI (reference sequence). DNA of the CDR3: TGTGCCAGCAGTCCCCCCCTGCAGCAGTACTTC. Translation: CASSPPLQQYF.

This clone has a single count. The V and J genes are TRBV27 and TRBJ1-2; 9 bases agree with TRBD1. V lost 5 bases to trimming and J lost 7 bases; unmatched junction nucleotides: 5. Germline CDR1 MNHEY, CDR2 SMNVEV (reference sequence). The CDR3 runs to 13 residues. The CDR3 protein is CASSNRQGGGYTF. CDR3 DNA sequence: TGTGCCAGCAGTAACCGACAGGGGGGTGGCTACACCTTC.

The V and J genes are TRBV19 and TRBJ2-7, with TRBD2 matching over 9 bases. The germline V gene has CDR1 LNHDA and CDR2 SQIVND (reference sequence). Trimming removed 6 bases from V and 2 bases from J; junction bases left unmatched: 8. This CDR3 has 15 residues. CDR3 in amino acids: CASRVGGRGPYEQYF. The DNA of the CDR3 is TGTGCCAGTAGAGTTGGCGGGAGGGGTCCCTACGAGCAGTACTTC.

V gene TRBV5-1 combines with J gene TRBJ2-7; 7 bases agree with TRBD2. V was clipped by 10 bases and J by 2 bases; unmatched bases: 9. The CDR3 totals 13 residues. Germline V gene lookup returns CDR1 SGHRS and CDR2 YFSETQ. CDR3 loop: CAGEGRAPYEQYF. As DNA, the CDR3 is TGCGCCGGGGAGGGGAGGGCACCCTACGAGCAGTACTTC.

V usage is TRBV6-6 and J usage is TRBJ2-7; TRBD1 is a possible D gene (6 bases). V was pared by 8 bases and J by 10 bases, with 12 bases between. The CDR3 has 10 residues. From germline, CDR1 is MNHNY and CDR2 SVGAGI (reference sequence). CDR3 DNA: TGTGCCAGCCTTGGGGGCCTCCAGTACTTC. This translates into CASLGGLQYF.

This chain joins TRBV29-1 and TRBJ2-5, with 13 nucleotides matching TRBD2. There are 16 residues in the CDR3. The germline gives CDR1 SQVTM, CDR2 ANQGSEA. V shed 4 bases and J 1 base; nucleotides not matched to a gene: 6. The CDR3 sequence is CSVGGLAGVFQETQYF. The CDR3 DNA reads as TGCAGCGTTGGAGGACTAGCGGGAGTGTTCCAAGAGACCCAGTACTTC. Drawing the rest from reference TRBV29-1 and TRBJ2-5, the complete variable domain is SAVISQKPSRDICQRGTSLTIQCQVDSQVTMMFWYRQQPGQSLTLIATANQGSEATYESGFVIDKFPISRPNLTFSTLTVSNMSPEDSSIYLCSVGGLAGVFQETQYFGPGTRLLVL.

The V call is TRBV7-2, the J call TRBJ2-5, with 8 bases that match TRBD2. The CDR3 spans 14 residues. The V gene's germline CDR1 is SGHTA and CDR2 FQGNSA. V shed 2 bases and J 1 base; nucleotides not matched to a gene: 0. The DNA for the CDR3 is TGTGCCAGCAGCTTACTAGCGGGCCAAGAGACCCAGTACTTC. Translation gives CASSLLAGQETQYF.

The V call is TRBV9, the J call TRBJ2-1; D possibly uses TRBD1 or TRBD2 (5 bases each). The germline V and J ends were trimmed by 0 bases and 9 bases, with 10 bases remaining between them. The CDR3 spans 13 residues. From germline, CDR1 is SGDLS and CDR2 YYNGEE. As DNA, the CDR3 is TGTGCCAGCAGCGTAGTGTGGGGGTCTGAGCAGTTCTTC. Translating it yields CASSVVWGSEQFF.